A single sample gave rise to the 14 T cell receptor beta chains below, sequenced in a study of CD4+ T cells in melanoma. Assay: immunoSEQ multiplex PCR; the TCRdb copy retains only in-frame clones and omits some. The sample carries more than 90,000 clones, 92% recorded once. The specimen sequenced was peripheral blood. Receptors were obtained from a human donor with melanoma.

The chain carries TRBV30 and TRBJ2-7, with D maybe TRBD1 (6 bases). Per germline, CDR1 GTSNPN and CDR2 SVGIG (reference sequence). This CDR3 is 13 amino acids long. With 1 base removed from V and 0 bases from J, the gap between germline ends came to 7 bases. The DNA of the CDR3 is TGTGCCTGGAGTGGACAGGCCTCCTACGAGCAGTACTTC. Encoded protein: CAWSGQASYEQYF.

The chain employs TRBV7-2 and TRBJ2-7; TRBD2 is a possible D gene (6 bases). CDR1 and CDR2 from the germline V gene are SGHTA and FQGNSA. The CDR3 totals 13 residues. Trimming pared 6 bases from V and 6 bases from J, leaving 15 bases between. DNA for the CDR3: TGTGCCAGCAGAAAGACTAGTTCTGGCGAGCAGTACTTC. Encoded protein: CASRKTSSGEQYF.

The V and J genes are TRBV7-9 and TRBJ2-3, with no clear D. The ends were cut back, 5 bases at V and 1 base at J, with 10 bases in the middle. Germline V lookup: CDR1 SEHNR, CDR2 FQNEAQ (reference sequence). CDR3 length: 14 residues. CDR3 residues: CASSLKARTDTQYF. Here the CDR3 DNA reads TGTGCCAGCAGCCTTAAGGCCCGCACAGATACGCAGTATTTT.

V usage is TRBV7-6 and J usage is TRBJ2-7, with TRBD1 as a possible D gene (5 bases). This CDR3 spans 16 amino acids. Trimming removed 2 bases at V and 4 bases at J, with 18 bases between. Germline V gene sequence: CDR1 SGHVS, CDR2 FNYEAQ. The DNA for the CDR3 is TGTGCCAGCAGCTTAACTCCGCCCGGAGCAGGGTACGAGCAGTACTTC. Translation: CASSLTPPGAGYEQYF.

The V gene is TRBV18, the J gene TRBJ1-2; D gene unclear. Trimming removed 1 base from V and 5 bases from J, with 8 bases in between. CDR3 size: 13 residues. Germline-derived CDR1 and CDR2 are KGHSH and LQKENI. The CDR3 is CASSPQETYGYTF. The CDR3 coding sequence is TGTGCCAGCTCACCACAAGAGACTTATGGCTACACCTTC.

The chain carries TRBV6-5 and TRBJ2-6; no definite D call. V dropped 4 bases and J dropped 1 base, with 2 bases sitting between them. The CDR3 consists of 13 residues. The V gene's germline CDR1 is MNHEY and CDR2 SVGAGI. CDR3 DNA: TGTGCCAGCAGTTGGTCTGGGGCCAACGTCCTGACTTTC. Its translation is CASSWSGANVLTF.

This chain joins TRBV21-1 and TRBJ1-5; the table's D call TRBD1 went unverified against the DNA. TRBV21-1 is listed as a pseudogene. The CDR3 is 13 amino acids. CDR3 sequence reads: CASSIGGRQPQHF. CDR3 sequence (DNA): TGTGCCAGCAGCATAGGGGGCAGGCAGCCCCAGCATTTT.

The chain couples TRBV5-4 to TRBJ2-5; TRBD2 aligns across 14 bases. CDR1 and CDR2 (germline): SGHNT, YYREEE (reference sequence). V dropped 4 bases and J dropped 4; count of bases not matched to a gene: 12. This CDR3 spans 18 amino acids. CDR3 loop: CASSPGTSGGLRGETQYF. For the CDR3, the DNA is TGTGCCAGCAGCCCAGGGACTAGCGGGGGCCTCAGGGGAGAGACCCAGTACTTC.

The CDR3: CASSLVTGEADTQYF. CDR3 sequence (DNA): TGTGCCAGCAGCTTGGTTACGGGGGAGGCAGATACGCAGTATTTT. The chain combines TRBV5-6 with TRBJ2-3; D is perhaps TRBD2 (6 bases). Trimming shortened V by 0 bases and J by 4 bases, and 12 bases separated the two germline ends. Germline V gene sequence: CDR1 SGHDT, CDR2 YYEEEE. The CDR3 extends over 15 amino acids. The full variable domain, rest sourced from reference TRBV5-6 and TRBJ2-3, is DAGVTQSPTHLIKTRGQQVTLRCSPKSGHDTVSWYQQALGQGPQFIFQYYEEEERQRGNFPDRFSGHQFPNYSSELNVNALLLGDSALYLCASSLVTGEADTQYFGPGTRLTVL.

V is TRBV6-1 and J is TRBJ2-3; D call uncertain. The CDR3 spans 14 residues. Germline V gene sequence: CDR1 MNHNS, CDR2 SASEGT. V was shortened by 2 bases and J by 2 bases, with 8 bases between the two germline ends. The CDR3 protein is CASSENSNTDTQYF. The DNA of the CDR3 is TGTGCCAGCAGTGAAAACAGCAACACAGATACGCAGTATTTT.

This clone showed up just a few times. This chain links TRBV6-1 with TRBJ1-3; TRBD1 is a possible D gene (5 bases). V lost 5 bases to trimming and J lost 6 bases, with 8 bases between them. This CDR3 comprises 12 residues. Germline CDR1 is MNHNS and CDR2 is SASEGT. The CDR3 spells CASSLQENTIYF. In DNA form, the CDR3 reads TGTGCCAGCAGTCTACAGGAAAACACCATATATTTT.

The J gene is TRBJ1-2, the V gene TRBV5-1, with D unclear. CDR1 and CDR2 (germline): SGHRS, YFSETQ. Trimming removed 2 bases at V and 4 bases at J, with 12 bases between. The CDR3 extends over 14 amino acids. The CDR3 DNA sequence: TGCGCCAGCAGCTTCGAGGAGTGGGGCTATGGCTACACCTTC. This sequence encodes CASSFEEWGYGYTF.

This chain uses TRBV6-5 with TRBJ1-6, with D unclear. The CDR3 has 13 amino acids. Germline CDR1 and CDR2: MNHEY and SVGAGI. V shed 11 bases and J shed 4 bases, with 12 bases lying between them. In nucleotides, the CDR3 is TGTGCCCGCGAGGCAGGTTATAATTCACCCCTCCACTTT. Translation: CAREAGYNSPLHF.

V gene TRBV4-2 combines with J gene TRBJ2-1; TRBD2 agrees at 10 bases. V was clipped by 3 bases and J by 8 bases; unmatched bases: 4. Germline CDR1 LGHNA, CDR2 YNFKEQ. The CDR3 contains 14 residues. The chain's CDR3 is CASSQGLANDEQFF. CDR3 sequence (DNA): TGTGCCAGCAGCCAGGGACTAGCGAACGATGAGCAGTTCTTC.